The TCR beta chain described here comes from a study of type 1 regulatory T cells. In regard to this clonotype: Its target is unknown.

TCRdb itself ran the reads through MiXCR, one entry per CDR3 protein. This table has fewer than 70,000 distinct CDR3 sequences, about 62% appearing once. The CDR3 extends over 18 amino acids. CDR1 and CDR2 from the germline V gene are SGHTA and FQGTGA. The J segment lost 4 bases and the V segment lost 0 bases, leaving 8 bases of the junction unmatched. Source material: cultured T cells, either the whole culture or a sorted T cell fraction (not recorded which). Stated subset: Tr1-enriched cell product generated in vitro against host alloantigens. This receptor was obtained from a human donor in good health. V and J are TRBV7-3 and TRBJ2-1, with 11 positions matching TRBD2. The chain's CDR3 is CASSLTGGGLADYNEQFF. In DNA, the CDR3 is TGTGCCAGCAGCTTAACCGGGGGGGGACTAGCGGATTACAATGAGCAGTTCTTC.